This TCR beta chain was recorded in a study of Ad26.COV2.S vaccination and SARS-CoV-2 variants. Study-wide context: Donor joined the COV1001 Ad26.COV2.S trial arm. Study results and caveats: Higher spike-specific TCR breadth was found in vaccine recipients than in placebo recipients.

Profiled with immunoSEQ multiplex PCR; TCRdb holds only in-frame clones, not every one. The sample lists over 350,000 clones; 70% to 90% were seen once. Unmatched junction bases numbered 10, after V lost 6 bases and J lost 11 bases. This CDR3 region has 13 residues. Germline values: CDR1 MNHNY, CDR2 SVGAGI (reference sequence). As for treatment: roughly 18 received Ad26.COV2.S at low or high dose, single or two shots; 5 received placebo; per-sample allocation not given. The study sampled participants on day 63 after the first vaccine or placebo injection. Boston supplied an adult donor aged 18-55 years. As regards this clone: The antigen is unknown.

The TCR comes from a person aged 18-65 years who received the Ad26.COV2.S COVID-19 vaccine or a placebo. The rearrangement links TRBV6-6 to TRBJ1-1; the match to TRBD1 covers 9 bases. The material sequenced was peripheral blood, taken in a trial of Ad26.COV2.S vaccine versus placebo. The CDR3 DNA reads TGTGCCAGCAGCTACGGGGACAGGGACGAGGCTTTCTTT. Translation: CASSYGDRDEAFF.